These 17 T cell receptor beta chains originate from one sample sequenced in a study of T-cell reconstitution after alpha-beta-depleted transplantation in children. Unique molecular identifiers were built into the TCRbeta library. TCRdb called the PCR reads again in MiXCR, with one record for every CDR3 protein. Among 350,000 to 400,000 distinct CDR3 sequences listed, roughly 13% were seen once. Specimen: PBMCs, collected from the stem cell graft. These receptors all stem from a human donor who donated a stem cell graft to a child with Fanconi anemia.

The table lists this clonotype with many counts. The chain joins TRBV29-1 to TRBJ2-3, with 7 nucleotides matching TRBD2. Germline loops: CDR1 SQVTM, CDR2 ANQGSEA. This CDR3 comprises 13 residues. The trim removed 3 bases at V and 4 bases at J, leaving 4 bases unmatched. The CDR3 nucleotides are TGCAGCGTTGATTGGGGAGGGGCAGATACGCAGTATTTT. It translates to CSVDWGGADTQYF.

This clonotype was observed a few times. V usage is TRBV7-9 and J usage is TRBJ2-5; possibly TRBD2 for D (5 bases). Germline values: CDR1 SEHNR, CDR2 FQNEAQ (reference sequence). The V gene lost 6 bases and the J gene lost 2 bases, with 13 bases spanning the gap. The CDR3 has 14 amino acids. CDR3 sequence: CASRLNSGQETQYF. Here the CDR3 DNA reads TGTGCCAGCAGGTTGAACTCGGGACAAGAGACCCAGTACTTC.

The V call is TRBV15, the J call TRBJ2-7, with D possibly TRBD1 on 6 matching bases. Germline CDR1 LNHNV, CDR2 YYDKDF (reference sequence). The CDR3 totals 13 residues. Trimming cost V 0 bases and J 3 bases, with 6 bases left between them. CDR3 loop: CATSREQGYEQYF. CDR3 bases: TGTGCCACCAGCAGAGAACAGGGCTACGAGCAGTACTTC.

This clonotype came up a few times. This chain links TRBV27 with TRBJ2-1; D gene uncertain. This CDR3 region has 13 residues. The ends were cut back, 7 bases at V and 8 bases at J, with 15 bases in the middle. Germline CDR1 and CDR2: MNHEY and SMNVEV (reference sequence). The CDR3 nucleotides are TGTGCCAGCATCGGACCTGGAGCCTATGAGCAGTTCTTC. This translates into CASIGPGAYEQFF.

This chain uses TRBV20-1 with TRBJ1-2, with 7 bases aligning to TRBD1. The CDR3 is made up of 15 amino acids. Per germline, CDR1 DFQATT and CDR2 SNEGSKA (reference sequence). The ends lost 6 bases at V and 0 bases at J; junction bases unmatched: 10. The CDR3 region has the DNA TGCAGTGCCTCGACAGGGCAAAACCCTAACTATGGCTACACCTTC. Translation gives CSASTGQNPNYGYTF.

The chain is built from TRBV12-3 or TRBV12-4 and TRBJ1-1; perhaps TRBD1 as D (5 bases). V lost 1 base, J lost 6 bases, and 9 bases lay in between. This CDR3 comprises 13 residues. The CDR3 DNA sequence: TGTGCCAGCAGTTTAGGGACACCGGCTGAAGCTTTCTTT. Protein product: CASSLGTPAEAFF.

This clonotype came up a few times. The chain joins TRBV7-9 to TRBJ1-5; D is unclear. CDR1 and CDR2 from the germline V gene are SEHNR and FQNEAQ (reference sequence). The V and J ends lost 6 bases and 7 bases respectively, with 10 bases between them. The CDR3 runs 12 residues. CDR3 sequence (DNA): TGTGCCAGCAGTCTGGGATGGCAGCCCCAGCATTTT. Its protein product is CASSLGWQPQHF.

Worth noting for this clonotype: A much larger clone is a single base away; this may be a read error. The genes are TRBV28 and TRBJ1-3; weak D call: TRBD1 (6 bases). The CDR3 has 15 amino acids. Germline values: CDR1 MDHEN, CDR2 SYDVKM. CDR3 DNA sequence: TGTGCCAGCAAGGGGGGGGCGCGCTCTGGAAACACCATAAATTTT. Translation: CASKGGARSGNTINF.

This clonotype has more than one count but fewer than ten. The rearrangement uses TRBV7-8 and TRBJ1-5, with a tentative D call TRBD1 (5 bases). Germline V CDR1 and CDR2: SGHVS, FQNEAQ. With 5 bases removed from V and 0 bases from J, the gap between germline ends came to 17 bases. The CDR3 has 17 amino acids. As DNA, the CDR3 is TGTGCCAGCAGCCTGAGCTCCGGGACTGTTAGCAATCAGCCCCAGCATTTT. This sequence encodes CASSLSSGTVSNQPQHF.

This clonotype was counted ten times or more. This chain joins TRBV5-1 and TRBJ2-1; D gene ambiguous. Trimming took off 1 base at V and 8 bases at J, with 16 bases between the two ends. The length of the CDR3 is 15 residues. The germline CDR1 and CDR2 sequences are SGHRS and YFSETQ. The CDR3, as DNA: TGCGCCAGCAGCTTGTACTCCACCTCCAGCGATGAGCAGTTCTTC. Protein: CASSLYSTSSDEQFF. Full variable domain (outside the CDR3, taken from reference TRBV5-1 and TRBJ2-1): KAGVTQTPRYLIKTRGQQVTLSCSPISGHRSVSWYQQTPGQGLQFLFEYFSETQRNKGNFPGRFSGRQFSNSRSEMNVSTLELGDSALYLCASSLYSTSSDEQFFGPGTRLTVL.

This clonotype was detected only a few times. The chain carries TRBV2 and TRBJ1-1; D is perhaps TRBD1 (6 bases). From germline, CDR1 is SNHLY and CDR2 FYNNEI. The V and J ends lost 7 bases and 0 bases respectively, with 12 bases between them. The CDR3 is made up of 14 amino acids. The CDR3 spells CASTSQGLNTEAFF. Here the CDR3 DNA reads TGTGCCAGCACCTCACAGGGCTTGAACACTGAAGCTTTCTTT.

V usage is TRBV9 and J usage is TRBJ2-7; 7 bases match TRBD1. The V and J ends lost 3 bases and 0 bases, in that order; junction bases with no gene match: 3. The CDR3 length is 14 residues. Germline CDR1 SGDLS, CDR2 YYNGEE. CDR3 DNA: TGTGCCAGCAGCGCCGGGACAGTCTCCTACGAGCAGTACTTC. Protein product: CASSAGTVSYEQYF.

This clonotype has a handful of counts. The gene calls are TRBV5-1 and TRBJ1-1; possibly TRBD1 for D (5 bases). The CDR3 consists of 12 residues. Germline-derived CDR1 and CDR2 are SGHRS and YFSETQ. The ends were cut back, 4 bases at V and 7 bases at J, with 11 bases in the middle. The CDR3 DNA sequence: TGCGCCAGCAGCAGGGACGGCTATGAAGCTTTCTTT. As protein: CASSRDGYEAFF.

This clonotype has only a few counts. The chain employs TRBV9 and TRBJ2-2; D is possibly TRBD1 or TRBD2 (5 bases each). The CDR3 runs to 16 residues. With 0 bases removed from V and 0 bases from J, the gap between germline ends came to 9 bases. The germline V gene encodes CDR1 SGDLS and CDR2 YYNGEE. This CDR3 reads CASSVALGANTGELFF. The DNA of the CDR3 is TGTGCCAGCAGCGTAGCTCTGGGGGCGAACACCGGGGAGCTGTTTTTT.

This clonotype was found a few times. The chain recombines TRBV19 with TRBJ2-7; 9 nucleotides align to TRBD1. CDR1 and CDR2 from the germline V gene are LNHDA and SQIVND (reference sequence). There are 13 residues in the CDR3. The V gene end was trimmed by 8 bases and the J gene end by 3 bases; junction bases not matched to a gene: 5. CDR3 amino acids: CASSGTGHYEQYF. CDR3 nucleotides: TGTGCCAGTTCCGGGACAGGGCACTACGAGCAGTACTTC.

This clonotype was observed a few times. The V gene is TRBV2, the J gene TRBJ1-5; D may be TRBD1 (5 bases). With 5 bases removed from V and 3 bases from J, the gap between germline ends came to 11 bases. The CDR3 runs to 14 residues. Germline values: CDR1 SNHLY, CDR2 FYNNEI. The CDR3 nucleotides read TGTGCCAGCAGTAGACAGAGTAACAATCAGCCCCAGCATTTT. Amino acids: CASSRQSNNQPQHF.

The gene calls are TRBV5-1 and TRBJ2-5; D not certain. From germline, CDR1 is SGHRS and CDR2 YFSETQ. CDR3 length equals 13 residues. V was clipped by 4 bases and J by 0 bases, with 7 bases between them. CDR3 sequence reads: CASSPENQETQYF. CDR3 bases: TGCGCCAGCAGCCCTGAAAACCAAGAGACCCAGTACTTC.